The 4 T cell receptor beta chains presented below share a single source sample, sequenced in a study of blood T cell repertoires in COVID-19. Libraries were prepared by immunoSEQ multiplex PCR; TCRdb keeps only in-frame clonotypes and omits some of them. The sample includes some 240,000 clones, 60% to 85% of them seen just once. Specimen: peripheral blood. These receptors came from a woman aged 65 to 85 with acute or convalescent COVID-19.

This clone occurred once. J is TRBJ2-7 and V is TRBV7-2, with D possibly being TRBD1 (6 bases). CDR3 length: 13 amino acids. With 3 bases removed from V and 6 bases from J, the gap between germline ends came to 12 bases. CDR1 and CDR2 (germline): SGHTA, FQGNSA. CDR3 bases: TGTGCCAGCAGCTTGGACAGTTCCCCCGAGCAGTACTTC. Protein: CASSLDSSPEQYF.

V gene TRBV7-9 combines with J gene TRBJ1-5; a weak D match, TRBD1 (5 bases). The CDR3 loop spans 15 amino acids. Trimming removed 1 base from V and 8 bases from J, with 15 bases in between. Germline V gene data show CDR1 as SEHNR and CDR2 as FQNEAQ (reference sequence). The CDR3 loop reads CASSLGLSREEPQHF. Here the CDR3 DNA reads TGTGCCAGCAGCTTAGGATTGTCCAGGGAGGAGCCCCAGCATTTT.

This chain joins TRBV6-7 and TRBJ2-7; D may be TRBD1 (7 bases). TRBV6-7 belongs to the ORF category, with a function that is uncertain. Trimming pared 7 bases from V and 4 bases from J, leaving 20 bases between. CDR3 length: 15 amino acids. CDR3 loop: CASTCETSGGYEQYF. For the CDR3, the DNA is TGTGCCAGCACCTGCGAAACGTCAGGGGGGTACGAGCAGTACTTC.

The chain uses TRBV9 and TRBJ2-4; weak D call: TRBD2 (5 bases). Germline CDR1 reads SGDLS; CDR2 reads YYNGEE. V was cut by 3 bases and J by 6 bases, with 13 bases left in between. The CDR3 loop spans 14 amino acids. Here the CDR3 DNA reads TGTGCCAGCAGCGCAGGACTGGGAAGAAACATTCAGTACTTC. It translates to CASSAGLGRNIQYF.